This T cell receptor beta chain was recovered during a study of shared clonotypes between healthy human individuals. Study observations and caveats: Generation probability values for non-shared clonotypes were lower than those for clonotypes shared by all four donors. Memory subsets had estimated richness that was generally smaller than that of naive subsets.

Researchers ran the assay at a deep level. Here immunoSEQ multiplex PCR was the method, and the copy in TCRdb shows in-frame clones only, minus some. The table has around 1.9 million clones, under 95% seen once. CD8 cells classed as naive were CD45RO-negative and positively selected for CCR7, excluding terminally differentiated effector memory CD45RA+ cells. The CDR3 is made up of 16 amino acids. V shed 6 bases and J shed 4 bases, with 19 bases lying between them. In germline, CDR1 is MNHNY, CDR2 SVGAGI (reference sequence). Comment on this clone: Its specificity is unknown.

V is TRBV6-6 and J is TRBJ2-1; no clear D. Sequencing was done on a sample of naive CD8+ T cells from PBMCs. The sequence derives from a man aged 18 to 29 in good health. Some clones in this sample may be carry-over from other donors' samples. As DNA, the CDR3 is TGTGCCAGCAGCTCGGGCCGCGACCAAAGGTACAATGAGCAGTTCTTC. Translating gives CASSSGRDQRYNEQFF.